This is a list of T cell receptor beta chains from one sample in a study of CD8+CD57+ T cells in acquired aplastic anemia. Each CDR3 protein is one row after TCRdb ran MiXCR on the reads. Seen here are about 240,000 distinct CDR3 sequences, about 44% observed once, and the top ten hold 6.5% to 8%. The sample was sorted CD4+, CD8+, or CD8+CD57+ T cells (not recorded which) from PBMCs. All receptors derive from a human donor with aplastic anemia. Each CDR3 is given with its conserved first and last residue. The D gene is left open where the match is weak. Some rows have no size entry. The others give once, few or many, or a class for an expanded clone.

j_call cdr3_length d_call v_call clone_size cdr3_nt cdr3_aa
TRBJ2-1 16 TRBD2 TRBV20-1 many TGCAGTGCTAGAGATTTGGGACTAGCGGTTGAGGATGAGCAGTTCTTC CSARDLGLAVEDEQFF
TRBJ2-7 13 - TRBV25-1 - TGTGCCAGCAGTGAGTCAGCAAGCTACGAGCAGTACTTC CASSESASYEQYF
TRBJ2-7 17 TRBD1 TRBV7-2 - TGTGCCAGCAGCTTAGCGGGGACAGGGGGTGAGCTACGGGAGCAGTACTTC CASSLAGTGGELREQYF
TRBJ2-7 14 - TRBV9 many TGTGCCAGCAGCGTACGGGAGGGGGCGGTCGAGCAGTACTTC CASSVREGAVEQYF
TRBJ2-2 16 - TRBV10-1 few TGCGCCAGCAGTGAGTCCGCCAACTTTATTACCGGGGAGCTGTTTTTT CASSESANFITGELFF
TRBJ2-1 15 - TRBV7-9 many TGTGCCAGCAGGCTCATCGGGTTAGGGTACAATGAGCAGTTCTTC CASRLIGLGYNEQFF
TRBJ1-1 14 - TRBV7-2 many TGTGCCAGCAGCTCAGTGGTCCTAAGGGCTGAAGCTTTCTTT CASSSVVLRAEAFF
TRBJ2-1 16 TRBD2 TRBV20-1 many TGCAGTGCTAGAGATCTGAGACTAGCGCGAGCCAATGAGCAGTTCTTC CSARDLRLARANEQFF
TRBJ1-1 14 - TRBV9 many TGTGCCAGCAGCACCGGGACGGGTGGAACTGAAGCTTTCTTT CASSTGTGGTEAFF
TRBJ1-4 16 - TRBV7-2 many TGTGCCAGCAGCCCCCTGGGCCGGGGGCTGAATGAAAAACTGTTTTTT CASSPLGRGLNEKLFF
TRBJ2-7 14 - TRBV6-9 - TGTGCCAGCAGTTTATATGTCAAACGGAGCGAGCAGTACTTC CASSLYVKRSEQYF
TRBJ2-5 16 TRBD2 TRBV7-7 many TGTGCTAGCAGCTTAGGTAGCGGGACCCTTCAAGAGACCCAGTACTTC CASSLGSGTLQETQYF
TRBJ1-5 13 TRBD1 TRBV15 - TGTGCCACCAGCAGAAACAGGGGCCAGCCCCAGCAATTT CATSRNRGQPQQF
TRBJ1-6 15 - TRBV14 - TGTGCCAGCAGCCAAGTGAGATGCCCTAATTCACCCCTCCACTTT CASSQVRCPNSPLHF
TRBJ1-1 14 - TRBV2 - TGTGCCAGCACGCCGGGACATCTGAACACTGAAGCTTTCTTT CASTPGHLNTEAFF
TRBJ2-2 15 TRBD2 TRBV7-9 few TGTGCCAGCAGCTCGGGGGGGGGGAACACCGGGGAGCTGTTTTTT CASSSGGGNTGELFF
TRBJ2-7 15 - TRBV20-1 many TGCAGTGCTAGTAAGAGTTGGACAGCCGGCTACGAGCAGTACTTC CSASKSWTAGYEQYF
TRBJ1-1 13 TRBD1 TRBV6-4 few TGTGCCAGCAGGGACAGGGAGAACACTGAAGCTTTCTTT CASRDRENTEAFF
TRBJ2-2 15 TRBD1 TRBV12-5 few TGTGCTAGTGGTCCGGACAGGGAATACACCGGGGAGCTGTTTTTT CASGPDREYTGELFF
TRBJ2-1 15 - TRBV10-1 - TGCGCCAGCAAGGGGGGGGGACGATCCTACAATGAGCAGTTCTTC CASKGGGRSYNEQFF
TRBJ1-5 15 - TRBV4-1 many TGCGCCAGCAGCCTACAGGAATATAGCAATCAGCCCCAGCATTTT CASSLQEYSNQPQHF
TRBJ1-1 13 - TRBV7-9 many TGTGCCAGCAGCTTAACCCCTCCCGCTACAACGGACTTT CASSLTPPATTDF
TRBJ1-5 19 - TRBV28 - TGTGCCAGCAGTCCCCTTCGAGTGGAGGGACCTTCTGCCAATCAGCCCCAGCATTTT CASSPLRVEGPSANQPQHF
TRBJ2-7 17 - TRBV7-9 - TGTGCCAGCAGCTTACTCGCGGGACGGTCTATATCCTACGAGCAGTACTTC CASSLLAGRSISYEQYF
TRBJ2-3 15 TRBD2 TRBV2 - TGTGCCAGCAGGGTAGCGGGGGGGGCGCACAATGAGCAGTATTTT CASRVAGGAHNEQYF
TRBJ2-2 14 - TRBV6-5 few TGTGCCAGCAGTTATACAGGGAACACCGGGGAGCTGTTTTTT CASSYTGNTGELFF
TRBJ2-1 13 TRBD2 TRBV29-1 - TGCAGCGTTCGTTGGCGGGGGTACAATGAGCAGTTCTTC CSVRWRGYNEQFF
TRBJ2-1 15 - TRBV3-1 few TGTGCCAGCAGCACCCGGGGGGCGGCGTACAATGAGCAGTTCTTC CASSTRGAAYNEQFF
TRBJ2-7 14 TRBD1 TRBV27 - TGTGCCAGCATCCTGAGGGACAGGGGAGGCGAGCAGTACTTC CASILRDRGGEQYF
TRBJ1-1 14 - TRBV25-1 once TGTGCCAGCAGATCCTGGGGGGATGCCACTGAAGCTTTCTTT CASRSWGDATEAFF
TRBJ2-1 15 - TRBV20-1 many TGCAGTGCTTCACGGAGGGGGGCCTTAGTGAATGAGCAGTTCTTC CSASRRGALVNEQFF
TRBJ1-2 13 TRBD1 TRBV19 - TGTGCCAGTCACACAGGGGGCTTCTATGGCTACACCTTC CASHTGGFYGYTF
TRBJ2-1 15 - TRBV9 many TGTGCCAGCAGCGGGAAGCAAGGAATCTACAATGAGCAGTTCTTC CASSGKQGIYNEQFF
TRBJ1-1 15 - TRBV7-6 many TGTGCCAGCAGCTTAGAACGGGGGTTGAACACTGAAGCTTTCTTT CASSLERGLNTEAFF
TRBJ1-1 11 - TRBV29-1 many TGCAGCTCCTGGGAGGGACCTGAAGCTTTCTTT CSSWEGPEAFF
TRBJ2-4 14 - TRBV15 - TGTGCCACCAGCAGAGTGGAGGGGGTGAACATTCAGTACTTC CATSRVEGVNIQYF
TRBJ2-2 12 - TRBV15 once TGTGCCACCAGCAGAGATCCCGGGGAGCTGTTTTTT CATSRDPGELFF
TRBJ1-3 15 TRBD1 TRBV20-1 many TGCAGTGCTAGAGCCGGGACAGGGCCTGGAAACACCATATATTTT CSARAGTGPGNTIYF
TRBJ2-3 13 TRBD2 TRBV19 many TGTGCCAGTGGGACTAGCGGGGCCGATACGCAGTATTTT CASGTSGADTQYF
TRBJ1-2 13 TRBD1 TRBV29-1 - TGCAGCGTTGACCAGGGGGCGCACTATGGCTACACCTTC CSVDQGAHYGYTF
TRBJ2-1 18 TRBD2 TRBV10-3 - TGTGCCATCAGTGATTATCCTACGGAGCGGGAGGTATACAATGAGCAGTTCTTC CAISDYPTEREVYNEQFF
TRBJ1-5 15 - TRBV7-3 - TGTGCCAGCAGCTTTCCGGGTCCCGGCGATCAGCCCCAGCATTTT CASSFPGPGDQPQHF
TRBJ1-1 15 - TRBV27 - TGTGCCAGCACCTCAGGAGGCAGAACGAACACTGAAGCTTTCTTT CASTSGGRTNTEAFF
TRBJ1-6 13 - TRBV9 - TGTGCCAGCAGCGTAGGAGGTGGTTCACCCCTCCACTTT CASSVGGGSPLHF
TRBJ2-1 14 TRBD2 TRBV12-3/TRBV12-4 - TGTGCCAGCAGTGAGGGTAGCGGGAGCTCTGAGCAGTTCTTC CASSEGSGSSEQFF
TRBJ2-3 12 - TRBV20-1 many TGCAGCTGCCCCTTGATCTCAGATACGCAGTATTTT CSCPLISDTQYF
TRBJ1-4 17 - TRBV5-1 few TGCGCCAGCAGCTTGGCCTTTGGGGATACAACTAATGAAAAACTGTTTTTT CASSLAFGDTTNEKLFF
TRBJ2-5 14 TRBD1 TRBV5-5 many TGTGCCAGCAGCTTCTTTGACAGGGGAGAGACCCAGTACTTC CASSFFDRGETQYF
TRBJ2-1 14 - TRBV2 many TGTGCCAGCATGTGGACAGCAGCCTACAATGAGCAGTTCTTC CASMWTAAYNEQFF
TRBJ2-7 15 - TRBV19 - TGTGCCACCGCGCTTTCAGGGGGGTCATCCTACGAGCAGTACTTC CATALSGGSSYEQYF
TRBJ2-1 15 - TRBV14 many TGTGCCAGCAGTCCACGGGCATTACTACAAGATGAGCAGTTCTTC CASSPRALLQDEQFF
TRBJ1-1 17 - TRBV6-1 - TGTGCCAGCAGTGAAGGTCGGGGCCATTTGAGGGGCACTGAAGCTTTCTTT CASSEGRGHLRGTEAFF